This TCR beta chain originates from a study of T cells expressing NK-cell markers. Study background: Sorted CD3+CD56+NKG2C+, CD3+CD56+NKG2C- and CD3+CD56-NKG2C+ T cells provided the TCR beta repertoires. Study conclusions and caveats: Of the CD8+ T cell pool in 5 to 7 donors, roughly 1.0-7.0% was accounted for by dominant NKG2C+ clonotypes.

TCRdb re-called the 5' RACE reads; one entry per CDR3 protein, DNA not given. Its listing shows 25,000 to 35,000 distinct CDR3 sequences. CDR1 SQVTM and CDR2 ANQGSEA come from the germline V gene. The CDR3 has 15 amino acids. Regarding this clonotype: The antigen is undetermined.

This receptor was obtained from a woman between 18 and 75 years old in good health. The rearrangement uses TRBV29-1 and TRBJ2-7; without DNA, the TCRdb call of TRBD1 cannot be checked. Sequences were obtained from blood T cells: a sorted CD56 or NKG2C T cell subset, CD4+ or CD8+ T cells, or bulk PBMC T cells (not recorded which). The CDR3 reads CSFGTGALGTYEQYF.